The next 29 T cell receptor beta chains were all read from a single sample in a study of T cell responses to AZD1222 COVID-19 vaccine. Sequencing was performed with immunoSEQ multiplex PCR; in TCRdb, only in-frame clones are kept and a portion is missing. The repertoire holds 90,000 to 130,000 clones, with 94% as singletons. The specimen comprised peripheral blood, sampled 28 days after the second AZD1222 dose. The receptors stem from an adult who received the AZD1222 COVID-19 vaccine.

The V and J genes are TRBV5-4 and TRBJ1-2; the D gene is possibly TRBD1 (6 bases). Trimming took off 1 base at V and 2 bases at J, with 9 bases between the two ends. Germline values: CDR1 SGHNT, CDR2 YYREEE (reference sequence). The CDR3 loop spans 14 amino acids. This CDR3 is CASSLPGANYGYTF. The DNA of the CDR3 is TGTGCCAGCAGCTTGCCGGGGGCGAACTATGGCTACACCTTC.

This sequence joins TRBV19 and TRBJ1-5, with D tentatively TRBD1 (6 bases). The CDR3 sequence is 17 residues long. Germline CDR1 and CDR2: LNHDA and SQIVND (reference sequence). V was trimmed by 1 base and J by 0 bases, leaving 13 bases between them. This CDR3 reads CASSIADSSYSNQPQHF. CDR3 DNA: TGTGCCAGTAGTATAGCGGACAGTTCGTATAGCAATCAGCCCCAGCATTTT.

This chain connects TRBV5-1 to TRBJ2-3; 14 bases line up with TRBD2. The germline V gene has CDR1 SGHRS and CDR2 YFSETQ. The CDR3 consists of 17 residues. V was clipped by 0 bases and J by 2 bases; unmatched bases: 2. The CDR3 reads CASSLGLAGGPTDTQYF. The CDR3 coding sequence is TGCGCCAGCAGCTTGGGACTAGCGGGAGGGCCCACAGATACGCAGTATTTT.

This clone was detected once. The rearrangement joins TRBV14 to TRBJ2-2, with unresolved D. Germline CDR1 and CDR2: SGHDN and FVKESK. The length of the CDR3 is 15 residues. Trimming stripped 4 bases from V and 0 bases from J, with 9 bases between. The CDR3 loop is CASSLRAPNTGELFF. DNA for the CDR3: TGTGCCAGCAGCCTAAGGGCCCCGAACACCGGGGAGCTGTTTTTT.

This rearrangement joins TRBV18 to TRBJ1-2, with a possible D match to TRBD1 (5 bases). Germline V gives CDR1 KGHSH, CDR2 LQKENI. The CDR3 spans 15 residues. Trimming removed 0 bases from V and 0 bases from J, with 8 bases in between. Here the CDR3 reads CASSPPRGANYGYTF. Written as DNA, the CDR3 is TGTGCCAGCTCACCACCGAGGGGAGCTAACTATGGCTACACCTTC.

The chain joins TRBV11-3 to TRBJ2-7; 7 bases line up with TRBD1. From germline, CDR1 is SGHNT and CDR2 YENEEA. The CDR3 has 15 amino acids. The ends lost 5 bases at V and 2 bases at J; junction bases unmatched: 9. The DNA of the CDR3 is TGTGCCAGCAGCCCCGCCGGGGACAGTACCTACGAGCAGTACTTC. Translated: CASSPAGDSTYEQYF.

The chain couples TRBV3-1 (or the pseudogene TRBV3-2) to TRBJ1-1; D not certain. This CDR3 region has 15 residues. V lost 0 bases to trimming and J lost 0 bases, with 8 bases between them. Germline CDR1 is LGHDT and CDR2 is YNNKEL (reference sequence). The chain's CDR3 is CASSQEATLNTEAFF. The CDR3 nucleotides read TGTGCCAGCAGCCAAGAGGCCACCTTGAACACTGAAGCTTTCTTT.

The V and J genes are TRBV20-1 and TRBJ2-5; tentatively, D is TRBD2 (5 bases). The CDR3 extends over 11 amino acids. Trimming left V 7 bases short and J 5 bases short, with 11 bases between. Germline CDR1 reads DFQATT; CDR2 reads SNEGSKA (reference sequence). In nucleotides, the CDR3 is TGCAGTGTTACCACGGGGGAGACCCAGTACTTC. It is translated as CSVTTGETQYF.

The chain links TRBV18 to TRBJ1-5, with TRBD1 as a possible D gene (5 bases). Germline loops: CDR1 KGHSH, CDR2 LQKENI. Trimming removed 3 bases at V and 0 bases at J, with 15 bases between. This CDR3 contains 17 residues. This CDR3 is CASSPPRGEDSNQPQHF. For the CDR3, the DNA is TGTGCCAGCTCACCCCCCCGGGGGGAAGATAGCAATCAGCCCCAGCATTTT.

The CDR3 sequence: CASSLSAEGPYEQYF. In nucleotides, the CDR3 is TGCGCCAGCAGCCTATCGGCCGAGGGCCCCTACGAGCAGTACTTC. This chain links TRBV5-1 with TRBJ2-7; D possibly corresponds to TRBD2 (5 bases). The CDR3 spans 15 residues. Germline lookup yields CDR1 SGHRS and CDR2 YFSETQ. The ends were cut back, 4 bases at V and 2 bases at J, with 16 bases in the middle.

V gene TRBV2 combines with J gene TRBJ1-2, with 9 bases that match TRBD1. J lost 5 bases, V lost 4 bases, and 8 bases had no gene match. The V gene's germline CDR1 is SNHLY and CDR2 FYNNEI. The length of the CDR3 is 15 residues. DNA of the CDR3: TGTGCCAGCAGTGCCGGGACAGGGCTCCGATATGGCTACACCTTC. As protein: CASSAGTGLRYGYTF.

This clone has just one count. CDR3 bases: TGTGCCAGCAGCTTCAAGGGAGAAGCTTTCTTT. Residues: CASSFKGEAFF. The V gene is TRBV7-9, the J gene TRBJ1-1; D unresolved. Looked up from germline, CDR1 is SEHNR and CDR2 is FQNEAQ (reference sequence). V shed 3 bases and J shed 8 bases, with 7 bases lying between them. This CDR3 spans 11 amino acids.

The count of this clone is one. CDR3: CASSERRARVSGNTIYF. The CDR3 region has the DNA TGTGCCAGCAGTGAAAGGCGGGCCAGGGTCTCTGGAAACACCATATATTTT. The chain combines TRBV2 with TRBJ1-3; D might be TRBD1 (5 bases). Germline V gene lookup returns CDR1 SNHLY and CDR2 FYNNEI. This CDR3 is 17 amino acids long. V was clipped by 2 bases and J by 0 bases, with 14 bases between them. The variable domain in full, completed from reference TRBV2 and TRBJ1-3, reads EPEVTQTPSHQVTQMGQEVILRCVPISNHLYFYWYRQILGQKVEFLVSFYNNEISEKSEIFDDQFSVERPDGSNFTLKIRSTKLEDSAMYFCASSERRARVSGNTIYFGEGSWLTVV.

The rearrangement uses TRBV6-5 and TRBJ1-2; no firm D call. Trimming stripped 2 bases from V and 6 bases from J, with 16 bases between. The CDR3 is 15 residues long. Germline V lookup: CDR1 MNHEY, CDR2 SVGAGI. This CDR3 is CASSYLLRREDGYTF. CDR3 DNA: TGTGCCAGCAGTTACCTACTGAGACGGGAAGATGGCTACACCTTC.

This chain uses TRBV5-4 with TRBJ2-1; D is uncertain. This CDR3 contains 15 residues. Trimming took off 0 bases at V and 5 bases at J, with 12 bases between the two ends. CDR1 and CDR2 from the germline V gene are SGHNT and YYREEE (reference sequence). The CDR3 DNA reads TGTGCCAGCAGCTTGGCCGGAATAATTAACAATGAGCAGTTCTTC. It codes for CASSLAGIINNEQFF.

The chain links TRBV3-1 (or the pseudogene TRBV3-2) to TRBJ1-2; no definite D call. The V end was cut by 0 bases, the J end by 4 bases, with 12 bases between. The CDR3 length is 15 residues. Germline V gene sequence: CDR1 LGHDT, CDR2 YNNKEL (reference sequence). CDR3 in DNA: TGTGCCAGCAGCCAAGATTGGAGCGGGGTCTATGGCTACACCTTC. Translation gives CASSQDWSGVYGYTF.

The chain recombines TRBV3-1 (or the pseudogene TRBV3-2) with TRBJ1-1; 11 nucleotides agree with TRBD1. The V segment lost 8 bases and the J segment 11 bases; nucleotides outside the gene matches: 7. This CDR3 region has 12 residues. CDR1 and CDR2 from the germline V gene are LGHDT and YNNKEL (reference sequence). The chain's CDR3 is CASGQGAFRAFF. CDR3 nucleotide sequence: TGTGCCAGCGGACAGGGGGCTTTTCGGGCTTTCTTT.

Written as DNA, the CDR3 is TGTGCCAGCAGCGTAGGGACAGATACGCAGTATTTT. It translates to CASSVGTDTQYF. The chain employs TRBV9 and TRBJ2-3; no firm D call. Looked up from germline, CDR1 is SGDLS and CDR2 is YYNGEE. The CDR3 spans 12 residues. The V and J ends lost 0 bases and 3 bases respectively, with 2 bases between them.

On this clone itself: The same CDR3 also results from other DNA sequences found in this sample. The J gene is TRBJ1-1, the V gene TRBV27; D unclear. Trimming took off 3 bases at V and 4 bases at J, with 3 bases between the two ends. This CDR3 region has 11 residues. The germline CDR1 and CDR2 sequences are MNHEY and SMNVEV (reference sequence). CDR3 sequence: CASSFGTEAFF. The CDR3 DNA reads as TGTGCCAGCAGTTTCGGCACTGAAGCTTTCTTT.

The chain is built from TRBV18 and TRBJ2-1; no definite D call. This CDR3 is 12 amino acids long. Germline loops: CDR1 KGHSH, CDR2 LQKENI. Trimming stripped 5 bases from V and 3 bases from J, with 5 bases between. The CDR3 is CASSGDYNEQFF. CDR3 coding DNA: TGTGCCAGCTCAGGAGACTACAATGAGCAGTTCTTC.

This clone has a single count. The rearrangement uses TRBV27 and TRBJ2-7; D not resolved. Germline V gene data show CDR1 as MNHEY and CDR2 as SMNVEV (reference sequence). The CDR3 contains 11 residues. V lost 5 bases, J lost 2 bases, and 4 bases lay in between. The CDR3 here is CASSTAYEQYF. Here the CDR3 DNA reads TGTGCCAGCAGTACGGCCTACGAGCAGTACTTC.

About this clone itself: Germline is not matched at one junction end, which may reflect a read error. The V call is TRBV7-2, the J call TRBJ2-7, with D possibly being TRBD1 (6 bases). There are 13 residues in the CDR3. Germline V gene lookup returns CDR1 SGHTA and CDR2 FQGNSA. CDR3 amino acids: CASSSYRAYGQYF. The CDR3 DNA sequence: TGTGCCAGCAGCTCCTACAGGGCCTACGGGCAGTACTTC.

This chain joins TRBV27 and TRBJ2-7; TRBD2 might be the D (5 bases). With 5 bases removed from V and 5 bases from J, the gap between germline ends came to 16 bases. The CDR3 totals 14 residues. Per germline, CDR1 MNHEY and CDR2 SMNVEV (reference sequence). The CDR3 DNA is TGTGCCAGCAGTGTAGGAGGATCGAGGAACGAGCAGTACTTC. Translating it yields CASSVGGSRNEQYF.

The rearrangement joins TRBV3-1 (or the pseudogene TRBV3-2) to TRBJ2-7; D ambiguous. This CDR3 comprises 14 residues. V lost 2 bases and J 3 bases, leaving 11 bases between the germline ends. Germline V lookup: CDR1 LGHDT, CDR2 YNNKEL (reference sequence). CDR3 in amino acids: CASSQNPGNYEQYF. CDR3 nucleotide sequence: TGTGCCAGCAGCCAAAACCCCGGAAACTACGAGCAGTACTTC.

The CDR3 bases are TGTGCCAGCTCAAATCATCCGGGACAGGGTAACTATGGCTACACCTTC. Its translation: CASSNHPGQGNYGYTF. The rearrangement joins TRBV18 to TRBJ1-2; 9 positions agree with TRBD1. V was clipped by 5 bases and J by 1 base; unmatched bases: 8. CDR1 and CDR2 from the germline V gene are KGHSH and LQKENI. This CDR3 comprises 16 residues.

The chain uses TRBV7-2 and TRBJ2-2; D perhaps matches TRBD2 (7 bases). In germline, CDR1 is SGHTA, CDR2 FQGNSA. This CDR3 is 14 amino acids long. Trimming pared 8 bases from V and 5 bases from J, leaving 15 bases between. CDR3 sequence: CASGGARRTGELFF. DNA for the CDR3: TGTGCCAGCGGGGGGGCGAGAAGAACCGGGGAGCTGTTTTTT. The complete variable domain, with remaining parts taken from reference TRBV7-2 and TRBJ2-2, reads GAGVSQSPSNKVTEKGKDVELRCDPISGHTALYWYRQSLGQGLEFLIYFQGNSAPDKSGLPSDRFSAERTGGSVSTLTIQRTQQEDSAVYLCASGGARRTGELFFGEGSRLTVL.

J is TRBJ1-1 and V is TRBV5-8; D perhaps matches TRBD1 (5 bases). CDR3 length: 14 residues. Germline CDR1 and CDR2: SGHTS and YDEGEE. V was pared by 4 bases and J by 4 bases, with 14 bases between. CDR3 amino acids: CASSQGRGFTEAFF. In DNA, the CDR3 is TGTGCCAGCAGCCAAGGACGGGGGTTCACTGAAGCTTTCTTT.

V is TRBV2 and J is TRBJ1-6; no definite D call. Trimming removed 3 bases from V and 0 bases from J, with 18 bases in between. Germline CDR1 SNHLY, CDR2 FYNNEI. The CDR3 contains 19 residues. The CDR3 region has the DNA TGTGCCAGCAGTGATTATGGAACCCTGTGGGGCTCCTATAATTCACCCCTCCACTTT. Translation: CASSDYGTLWGSYNSPLHF.

For the CDR3, the DNA is TGTGCCAGCAGCGTAGCCGACCGCACAGATACGCAGTATTTT. This translates into CASSVADRTDTQYF. This chain connects TRBV9 to TRBJ2-3, with no clear D. The CDR3 length is 14 residues. The germline V and J ends were trimmed by 0 bases and 1 base, with 6 bases remaining between them. From germline, CDR1 is SGDLS and CDR2 YYNGEE.